This T cell receptor (beta chain) was retrieved from a study of tumor-infiltrating lymphocytes in primary liver carcinoma. Comment on this clonotype: Antigen unknown. Because it lacks the conserved phenylalanine or tryptophan at the end, this CDR3 is likely a read error. No DNA is shown, since the ends of the CDR3 on it are uncertain; the CDR3 is the one TCRdb lists.

Total RNA (roughly 550 ng) served as template for TCR beta cDNA synthesis primed by a constant-region primer. Three nested multiplex PCR rounds of slightly modified ARM-PCR generated TCR beta libraries. TRBV1-TRBV30 forward and Cbeta reverse primers drove the first two roughly 10-cycle rounds. MiXCR, run by TCRdb on the multiplex PCR reads, gives a single entry per CDR3 protein. The profile shows about 64,000 distinct CDR3 sequences, around 69% of them singletons. Study-wide results and caveats: Top-250-clone fractions were significantly higher in tumors than in blood (p = 0.039).

Taking about 18-30 mg of unsorted bulk tissue, the authors co-extracted RNA and DNA. Germline V lookup: CDR1 MGHRA, CDR2 YSYEKL. The CDR3 adds up to 17 amino acids, both ends counted. The chain recombines TRBV4-1 with TRBJ2-2; the table gives TRBD2 as D, unverified against the DNA. The receptor comes from a man aged 35 to 55 with primary liver carcinoma and hepatitis B virus infection. Material: liver tumor tissue from sampling region 4. Subset of the sample: tumor region T4, right-lateral pole. CDR3 protein: CASSQDPKRGAIGEQFS.